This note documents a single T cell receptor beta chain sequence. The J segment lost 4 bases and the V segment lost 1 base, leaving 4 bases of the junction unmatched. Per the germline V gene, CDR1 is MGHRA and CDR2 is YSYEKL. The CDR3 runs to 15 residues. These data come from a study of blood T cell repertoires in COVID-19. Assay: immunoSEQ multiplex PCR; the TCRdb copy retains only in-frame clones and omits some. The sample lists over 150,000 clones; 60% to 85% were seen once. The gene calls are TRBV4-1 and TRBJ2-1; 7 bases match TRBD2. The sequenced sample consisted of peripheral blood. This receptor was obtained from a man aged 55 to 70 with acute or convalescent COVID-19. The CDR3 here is CASSQAGGEYNEQFF. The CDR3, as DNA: TGCGCCAGCAGCCAAGCTGGGGGGGAATACAATGAGCAGTTCTTC.